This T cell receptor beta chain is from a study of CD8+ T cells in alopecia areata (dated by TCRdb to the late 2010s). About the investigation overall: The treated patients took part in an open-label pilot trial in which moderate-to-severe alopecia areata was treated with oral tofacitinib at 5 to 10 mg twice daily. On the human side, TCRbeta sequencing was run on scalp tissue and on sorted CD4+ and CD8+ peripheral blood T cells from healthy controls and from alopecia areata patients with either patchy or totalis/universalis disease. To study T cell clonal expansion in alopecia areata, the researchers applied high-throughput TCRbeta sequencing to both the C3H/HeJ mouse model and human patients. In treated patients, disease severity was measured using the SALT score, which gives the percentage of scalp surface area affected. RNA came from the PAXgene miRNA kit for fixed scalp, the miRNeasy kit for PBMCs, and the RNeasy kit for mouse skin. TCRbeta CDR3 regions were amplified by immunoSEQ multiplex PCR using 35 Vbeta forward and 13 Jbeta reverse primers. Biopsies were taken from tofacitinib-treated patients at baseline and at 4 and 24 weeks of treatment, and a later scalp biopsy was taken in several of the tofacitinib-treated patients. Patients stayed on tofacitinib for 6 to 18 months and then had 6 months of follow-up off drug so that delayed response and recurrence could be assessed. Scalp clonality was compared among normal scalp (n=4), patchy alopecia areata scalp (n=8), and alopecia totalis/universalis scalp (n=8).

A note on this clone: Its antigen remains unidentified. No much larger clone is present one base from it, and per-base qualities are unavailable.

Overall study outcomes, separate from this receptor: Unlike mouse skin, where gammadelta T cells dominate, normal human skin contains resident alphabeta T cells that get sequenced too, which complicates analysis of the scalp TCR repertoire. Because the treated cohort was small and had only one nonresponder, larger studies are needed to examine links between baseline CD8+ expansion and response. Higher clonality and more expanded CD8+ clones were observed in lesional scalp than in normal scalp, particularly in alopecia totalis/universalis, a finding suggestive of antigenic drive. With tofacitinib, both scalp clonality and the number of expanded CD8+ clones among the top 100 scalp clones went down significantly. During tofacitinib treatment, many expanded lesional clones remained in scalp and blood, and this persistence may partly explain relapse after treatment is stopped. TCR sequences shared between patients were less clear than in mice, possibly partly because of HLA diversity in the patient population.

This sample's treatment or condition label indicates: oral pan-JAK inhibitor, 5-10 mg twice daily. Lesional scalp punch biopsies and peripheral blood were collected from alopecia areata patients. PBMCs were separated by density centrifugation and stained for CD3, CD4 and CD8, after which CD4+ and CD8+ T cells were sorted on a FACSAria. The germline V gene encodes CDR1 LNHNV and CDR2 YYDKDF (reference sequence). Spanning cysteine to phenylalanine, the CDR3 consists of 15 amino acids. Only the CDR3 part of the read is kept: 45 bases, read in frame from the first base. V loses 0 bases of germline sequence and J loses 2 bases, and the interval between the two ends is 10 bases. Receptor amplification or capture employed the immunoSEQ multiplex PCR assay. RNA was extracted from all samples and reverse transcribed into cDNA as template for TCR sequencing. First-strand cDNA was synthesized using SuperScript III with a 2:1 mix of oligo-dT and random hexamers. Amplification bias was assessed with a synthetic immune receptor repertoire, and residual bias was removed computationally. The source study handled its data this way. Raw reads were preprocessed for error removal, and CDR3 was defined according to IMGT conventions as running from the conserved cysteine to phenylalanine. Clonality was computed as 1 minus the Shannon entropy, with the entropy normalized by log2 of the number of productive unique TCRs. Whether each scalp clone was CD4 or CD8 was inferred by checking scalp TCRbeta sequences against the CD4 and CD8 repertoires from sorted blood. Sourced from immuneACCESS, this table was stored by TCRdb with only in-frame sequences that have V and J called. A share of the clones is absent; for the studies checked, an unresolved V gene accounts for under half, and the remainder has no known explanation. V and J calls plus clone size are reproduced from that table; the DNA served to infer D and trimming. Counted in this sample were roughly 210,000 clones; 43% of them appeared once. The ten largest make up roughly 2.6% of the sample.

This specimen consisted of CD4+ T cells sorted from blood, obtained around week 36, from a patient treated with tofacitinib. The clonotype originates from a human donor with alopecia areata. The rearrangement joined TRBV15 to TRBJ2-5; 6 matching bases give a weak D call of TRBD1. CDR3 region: CATSRDRGPQETQYF. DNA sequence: TGTGCCACCAGCAGAGACAGGGGACCTCAAGAGACCCAGTACTTC. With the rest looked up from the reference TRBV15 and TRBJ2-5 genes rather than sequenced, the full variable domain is DAMVIQNPRYQVTQFGKPVTLSCSQTLNHNVMYWYQQKSSQAPKLLFHYYDKDFNNEADTPDNFQSRRPNTSFCFLDIRSPGLGDTAMYLCATSRDRGPQETQYFGPGTRLLVL.